The rows below give T cell receptor beta chains drawn from one sample of a study of blood T cell repertoires in COVID-19. Libraries were prepared by immunoSEQ multiplex PCR; TCRdb keeps only in-frame clonotypes and omits some of them. The sample records about 410,000 clones, roughly 90% being singletons. Sample: peripheral blood. All receptors come from a woman between 40 and 55 years old with COVID-19, enrolled during active disease. The CDR3 runs from the conserved cysteine through the conserved F or W. D genes are given only for firm matches. Size is omitted from some rows. Given values are once, few, many or a class for expanded clones.

clone_size	cdr3_length	d_call	v_call	j_call	cdr3_nt	cdr3_aa
-	15	-	TRBV6-5	TRBJ1-3	TGTGCCAGCAGTTACTCTGGGCAACTTGGAAACACCATATATTTT	CASSYSGQLGNTIYF
-	13	TRBD1	TRBV30	TRBJ1-2	TGTGCCTGGAGTTTATCGACAGGGGATGGCTACACCTTC	CAWSLSTGDGYTF
-	16	TRBD1	TRBV27	TRBJ1-1	TGTGCCAGCAGCCCGGCAGGGGGCCCGAGAAACACTGAAGCTTTCTTT	CASSPAGGPRNTEAFF
-	12	TRBD1	TRBV19	TRBJ1-2	TGTGCCAGTAATACGAGGGGGCACGGCTACACCTTC	CASNTRGHGYTF
-	16	TRBD2	TRBV7-9	TRBJ2-1	TGTGCCAGCAGCTTTACGACTAGCGGCTCCTACAATGAGCAGTTCTTC	CASSFTTSGSYNEQFF
-	14	-	TRBV5-4	TRBJ1-4	TGTGCCAGCAGCTGGGCCTTAGGGGCTGAAAAACTGTTTTTT	CASSWALGAEKLFF
-	16	-	TRBV11-3	TRBJ2-5	TGTGCCAGCAGCTTAGCCCGACCGCAGGGCCAAGAGACCCAGTACTTC	CASSLARPQGQETQYF
once	12	-	TRBV6-1	TRBJ1-2	TGTGCCAGCAGTGAAGGGAGCTATGGCTACACCTTC	CASSEGSYGYTF
-	14	TRBD1	TRBV6-2/TRBV6-3	TRBJ1-1	TGTGCCAGCAGCGGACAGGCCGGGAACACTGAAGCTTTCTTT	CASSGQAGNTEAFF
once	18	TRBD1	TRBV4-1	TRBJ2-5	TGCGCCAGCAGCAAGACTCCTGGACCGGGACAGTACCAAGAGACCCAGTACTTC	CASSKTPGPGQYQETQYF
-	18	-	TRBV6-4	TRBJ2-6	TGTGCCAGCAGTGATCAGGGTGAGGTTGCCTCTGGGGCCAACGTCCTGACTTTC	CASSDQGEVASGANVLTF
-	14	-	TRBV7-8	TRBJ2-1	TGTGCCAGCAGCCCCGGGTGGGGGCAGAATGAGCAGTTCTTC	CASSPGWGQNEQFF
-	15	-	TRBV19	TRBJ2-1	TGTGCCAGTAGCCTCGGGAGACCCCCCTACAATGAGCAGTTCTTC	CASSLGRPPYNEQFF
-	15	-	TRBV11-2	TRBJ1-1	TGTGCCAGCAGCCCTCGGGGGAGGTTGACAACTGAAGCTTTCTTT	CASSPRGRLTTEAFF
-	15	TRBD1	TRBV28	TRBJ2-3	TGTGCCAGCAGTTTCACAGGGGGCGCAGCAGATACGCAGTATTTT	CASSFTGGAADTQYF
-	15	TRBD2	TRBV29-1	TRBJ2-7	TGCAGCGTTGAAGGGCCACTTAGCGGGGGATACGAGCAGTACTTC	CSVEGPLSGGYEQYF
-	13	-	TRBV27	TRBJ1-3	TGTGCCAGCAGTGCAGATCTCGGAAACACCATATATTTT	CASSADLGNTIYF
few	16	TRBD1	TRBV19	TRBJ1-1	TGTGCCAGTACCCCCGACAGGGGATTTATAAGCACTGAAGCTTTCTTT	CASTPDRGFISTEAFF
-	18	-	TRBV5-5	TRBJ1-1	TGTGCCAGCACCCCGGGTATTGCTGCCGAACACCTGAACACTGAAGCTTTCTTT	CASTPGIAAEHLNTEAFF
-	13	-	TRBV6-5	TRBJ1-2	TGTGCCAGCAGGACAGGACGGTCCTATGGCTACACCTTC	CASRTGRSYGYTF
once	15	-	TRBV5-6	TRBJ2-7	TGTGCCAGCAGGCGACGGGGATTTGCGGGCTACGAGCAGTACTTC	CASRRRGFAGYEQYF
-	12	-	TRBV7-9	TRBJ2-3	TGTGCCAGCAGCTTAGGAGCAGATACGCAGTATTTT	CASSLGADTQYF
-	16	-	TRBV5-1	TRBJ1-3	TGCGCCAGCAGCTTGAAGGGACACCTCTCTGGAAACACCATATATTTT	CASSLKGHLSGNTIYF
-	14	-	TRBV28	TRBJ1-5	TGTGCCAGCACCAAGACATCCGGGGATCAGCCCCAGCATTTT	CASTKTSGDQPQHF
-	16	TRBD1	TRBV6-4	TRBJ1-2	TGTGCCAGCAGTGACTCGGGACAGGAGAGATGGAGTGGCTACACCTTC	CASSDSGQERWSGYTF
-	16	-	TRBV5-5	TRBJ1-1	TGTGCCAGCAGCTTGAAGTCAGGGGCGCCGGTCACTGAAGCTTTCTTT	CASSLKSGAPVTEAFF
-	12	-	TRBV5-8	TRBJ1-5	TGTGCCAGCAGCGTATTTGATCAGCCCCAGCATTTT	CASSVFDQPQHF
-	15	-	TRBV27	TRBJ1-3	TGTGCCAGCAGTCCGGAGGCAGGCTCTGGAAACACCATATATTTT	CASSPEAGSGNTIYF
-	14	TRBD2	TRBV30	TRBJ2-2	TGTGCCTGGACCGGACTAGCGGTGGCCGGGGAGCTGTTTTTT	CAWTGLAVAGELFF
once	21	TRBD1	TRBV27	TRBJ2-6	TGTGCCAGCAGTTTTTTAGGGATGACAGGGGCCCTTAGCTCTGGGGCCAACGTCCTGACTTTC	CASSFLGMTGALSSGANVLTF
-	13	TRBD1	TRBV28	TRBJ1-5	TGTGCCAGCAGCCGGGACAGAGGTCAGCCCCAGCATTTT	CASSRDRGQPQHF
-	16	-	TRBV10-3	TRBJ1-2	TGTGCCATCAGTGAGTCTAACAGATCCTCTAACTATGGCTACACCTTC	CAISESNRSSNYGYTF
-	14	TRBD1	TRBV5-1	TRBJ1-2	TGCGCCAGCAGCTCGGGACAGGGGGCTTTTGGCTACACCTTC	CASSSGQGAFGYTF
-	15	-	TRBV5-1	TRBJ1-2	TGCGCCAGCAGCTTCGGGGGTCCAAGCAACTATGGCTACACCTTC	CASSFGGPSNYGYTF
-	18	TRBD1	TRBV10-3	TRBJ1-2	TGTGCCATCAGCTCAACCTTGCCCCGACGACAGGGGGTCTATGGCTACACCTTC	CAISSTLPRRQGVYGYTF
-	13	TRBD2	TRBV29-1	TRBJ2-1	TGCAGCGTCCTACGTGGCGGGAGAGGGGAGCAGTTCTTC	CSVLRGGRGEQFF
-	13	-	TRBV9	TRBJ1-1	TGTGCCAGCAGCGCCCAGATGAACACTGAAGCTTTCTTT	CASSAQMNTEAFF
-	15	-	TRBV7-2	TRBJ2-3	TGTGCCAGCAGCTTAGACCTAAACAGGAGACATACGCAGTATTTT	CASSLDLNRRHTQYF
-	13	TRBD1	TRBV7-3	TRBJ1-5	TGTGCCAGCAGCTTTCAGGGGGAGCAGCCCCAGCATTTT	CASSFQGEQPQHF
-	15	-	TRBV5-1	TRBJ2-5	TGCGCCAGCAGCTTGGCGGGGGAAAACCAAGAGACCCAGTACTTC	CASSLAGENQETQYF
-	16	-	TRBV11-2	TRBJ1-1	TGTGCCAGCAGCCCCGCCACAGGGCCCGTAATATCTGAAGCTTTCTTT	CASSPATGPVISEAFF
-	16	TRBD1	TRBV18	TRBJ1-3	TGTGCCAGCTCACCAGCCGGGACAGCCTCTGGAAACACCATATATTTT	CASSPAGTASGNTIYF
-	11	-	TRBV28	TRBJ1-2	TGTGCCAGCCCCGGGGTGGATGGCTACACCTTC	CASPGVDGYTF
-	16	TRBD1	TRBV6-2/TRBV6-3	TRBJ1-2	TGTGCCAGCAGTTACTCGCCGACAGGGAACTATGATGGCTACACCTTC	CASSYSPTGNYDGYTF
-	15	-	TRBV5-1	TRBJ1-5	TGCGCCAGCAGCTGGACCGGGGATAGCAATCAGCCCCAGCATTTT	CASSWTGDSNQPQHF
-	15	-	TRBV29-1	TRBJ1-2	TGCAGCGTCCTAGGAGGGGGGGGTATTTACTATGGCTACACCTTC	CSVLGGGGIYYGYTF
-	13	-	TRBV29-1	TRBJ2-7	TGCAGCGTTACACAGGGAAACTCCTACGAGCAGTACTTC	CSVTQGNSYEQYF
-	15	TRBD1	TRBV4-3	TRBJ2-7	TGCGCCAGCAGCCCGGGACAGGGGATTTCCTACGAGCAGTACTTC	CASSPGQGISYEQYF
-	13	TRBD1	TRBV6-5	TRBJ1-2	TGTGCCAGCAGCGGGACAGGGGGGGGTGGCTACACCTTC	CASSGTGGGGYTF
-	11	-	TRBV7-9	TRBJ2-4	TGTGCCAGCAGCTTAGGAGGTATTCAGTACTTC	CASSLGGIQYF
-	14	-	TRBV5-1	TRBJ2-3	TGCGCCAGCAGCTTGGGACACAACACAGATACGCAGTATTTT	CASSLGHNTDTQYF
few	13	-	TRBV2	TRBJ2-3	TGTGCCAGCAGTGGGGCCCCCGGTCGTACGCAGTATTTT	CASSGAPGRTQYF
-	13	-	TRBV6-1	TRBJ2-5	TGTGCCAGCAGTGAACAGGGTTATGAGACCCAGTACTTC	CASSEQGYETQYF
-	14	TRBD1	TRBV7-9	TRBJ1-1	TGTGCCAGCAGCTTAGCCGGGACAGGGTTCGAAGCTTTCTTT	CASSLAGTGFEAFF
-	15	TRBD1	TRBV3-1/TRBV3-2	TRBJ2-5	TGTGCCAGCAGCCAGGCGACAGGGGGAGTAGAGACCCAGTACTTC	CASSQATGGVETQYF
-	14	-	TRBV19	TRBJ1-2	TGTGCCAGTAGCATCTCCGAGGACAGTTATGGCTACACCTTC	CASSISEDSYGYTF
-	22	-	TRBV5-3	TRBJ1-2	TGTGCCAGAAGCTTGGATGGTTCGGGAGGGAGTAAAGACAGGCCCCTTAACTATGGCTACACCTTC	CARSLDGSGGSKDRPLNYGYTF
-	16	TRBD1	TRBV19	TRBJ1-5	TGTGCCAGTAGTATTGCGGGACGGGACAGAGCACAGCCCCAGCATTTT	CASSIAGRDRAQPQHF
-	16	TRBD1	TRBV19	TRBJ1-1	TGTGCCAGTAGTATCCACAAGGGGGCGCTATCCACTGAAGCTTTCTTT	CASSIHKGALSTEAFF
-	14	TRBD1	TRBV28	TRBJ1-2	TGTGCCAGCAGTCCGGGACAGGCCCCAATAGGCTACACCTTC	CASSPGQAPIGYTF